The clone carrying this T cell receptor (beta chain) came up many times. This specimen comes from a study of HIV-infected patients and healthy controls. One entry per CDR3 protein, called by TCRdb with MiXCR from the 5' RACE reads. The sample carries 15,000 to 20,000 distinct CDR3 sequences, about 17% recorded once. The CDR3 is 17 residues long. Germline assignment: CDR1 LGHNA and CDR2 YSLEER. V gave up 0 bases and J gave up 2 bases, with 14 bases separating them. The genes are TRBV4-3 and TRBJ2-1; D is perhaps TRBD2 (6 bases). The TCR sequence derives from a human donor in good health. The sample comprised CD8+ T cells from blood. The CDR3 spells CASSQEESSGAYNEQFF. The CDR3 nucleotides are TGCGCCAGCAGCCAAGAGGAAAGTAGCGGTGCCTACAATGAGCAGTTCTTC.